In its sample, the clone carrying this TCR beta chain was seen once. The antigen remains undetermined. RNA in amounts of roughly 0.5 to 1 ug was reverse transcribed with random hexamers. TCRdb reanalysed the immunoSEQ multiplex PCR reads using MiXCR and keeps one entry per CDR3 protein. The data contain under 300,000 distinct CDR3 sequences, about 96% of them singletons. This record belongs to a study of CD8 T cells in Susac syndrome. Findings and caveats of the study: Repertoires of Susac syndrome CD4+ T cells lacked clonal expansion. The TCR sequencing and HLA analysis in the study involved a relatively small number of individuals, as the study acknowledged.

In contrast to the negatively isolated CD8+ and CD4+ T cells, TEMRA cells were FACS-enriched. The CDR3 is 15 residues long. Germline V gives CDR1 SGHRS, CDR2 YFSETQ. Trimming removed 0 bases from V and 0 bases from J; junction bases left unmatched: 1. The rearrangement uses TRBV5-1 and TRBJ2-7; the match to TRBD1 covers 9 bases. What was sequenced was CD4+ T cells from PBMCs. This clonotype was sampled from a human donor with Susac syndrome. For the CDR3, the DNA is TGCGCCAGCAGCTTGGTGACAGGGGGCTCCTACGAGCAGTACTTC. This codes for CASSLVTGGSYEQYF. The whole variable domain, filled in from reference TRBV5-1 and TRBJ2-7, reads KAGVTQTPRYLIKTRGQQVTLSCSPISGHRSVSWYQQTPGQGLQFLFEYFSETQRNKGNFPGRFSGRQFSNSRSEMNVSTLELGDSALYLCASSLVTGGSYEQYFGPGTRLTVT.